Presented here are 9 T cell receptor beta chains from one specimen sequenced in a study of cytomegalovirus exposure and HLA in healthy donors. PCR used 60 Vbeta primers and 13 Jbeta primers. Data came from immunoSEQ multiplex PCR; TCRdb stores just in-frame clones and leaves some out. The data show around 130,000 clones, 80% seen once. Sequencing used PBMCs. The source of these receptors is a man aged 25 to 40 in good health and CMV-seronegative.

DNA for the CDR3: TGTGCCAGCACCGGGACTAGCAGGGGCGATGAGCAGTTCTTC. Translated, it gives CASTGTSRGDEQFF. The chain uses TRBV7-8 and TRBJ2-1; 9 nucleotides match TRBD2. The junction had 9 bases not matched to a gene; V was cut back by 7 bases and J by 8 bases. Germline V gene sequence: CDR1 SGHVS, CDR2 FQNEAQ. The CDR3 length is 14 residues. The full variable domain, in which reference TRBV7-8 and TRBJ2-1 provide the parts outside the CDR3, is GAGVSQSPRYKVAKRGQDVALRCDPISGHVSLFWYQQALGQGPEFLTYFQNEAQLDKSGLPSDRFFAERPEGSVSTLKIQRTQQEDSAVYLCASTGTSRGDEQFFGPGTRLTVL.

V gene TRBV5-1 combines with J gene TRBJ1-1; D is possibly TRBD1 (6 bases). Germline CDR1 reads SGHRS; CDR2 reads YFSETQ. Trimming left V 2 bases short and J 0 bases short, with 11 bases between. This CDR3 has 15 residues. The CDR3 spells CASSFPTGLNTEAFF. The CDR3 DNA follows: TGCGCCAGCAGCTTCCCGACAGGCTTGAACACTGAAGCTTTCTTT.

Remarks on this clone: A junction boundary mismatches the germline segment, possibly from a read error. The V and J genes are TRBV4-1 and TRBJ1-2; no clear D gene. Germline V gives CDR1 MGHRA, CDR2 YSYEKL. The CDR3 has 13 residues. This CDR3 is CASRQAANYGYTF. The CDR3 nucleotides read TGCGCCAGCAGACAAGCAGCTAACTATGGCTACACCTTC.

V is TRBV4-3 and J is TRBJ2-2, with a tentative D call TRBD1 (5 bases). Trimming removed 0 bases at V and 9 bases at J, with 11 bases between. The germline V gene encodes CDR1 LGHNA and CDR2 YSLEER. This CDR3 is 14 amino acids long. For the CDR3, the DNA is TGCGCCAGCAGCCAAGATTCGCTGGGGCGGGAGCTGTTTTTT. Translating gives CASSQDSLGRELFF.

CDR3 loop: CASSTLGGASTDTQYF. In nucleotides, the CDR3 is TGTGCCAGCAGCACTCTAGGGGGGGCCTCCACAGATACGCAGTATTTT. The J gene is TRBJ2-3, the V gene TRBV7-8; D possibly corresponds to TRBD2 (7 bases). The CDR3 is made up of 16 amino acids. Per the germline V gene, CDR1 is SGHVS and CDR2 is FQNEAQ. The V end lost 5 bases, the J end lost 2 bases, and 17 bases lay between the germline ends.

The rearrangement uses TRBV27 and TRBJ2-7; 9 bases agree with TRBD2. CDR1 is MNHEY and CDR2 is SMNVEV in the germline V gene (reference sequence). The V and J ends lost 5 bases and 7 bases, in that order; junction bases with no gene match: 12. The CDR3 is 15 amino acids. Here the CDR3 DNA reads TGTGCCAGCAGTGGACCGGGACTAGCACCCGTGGAGCAGTACTTC. The encoded protein is CASSGPGLAPVEQYF.

The gene calls are TRBV28 and TRBJ1-4; D ambiguous. Germline CDR1 MDHEN, CDR2 SYDVKM. This CDR3 region has 13 residues. V dropped 1 base and J dropped 8 bases, with 8 bases sitting between them. The CDR3 nucleotides read TGTGCCAGCAGTTTATCCAGCGGCGAAAAACTGTTTTTT. The encoded protein is CASSLSSGEKLFF.

The table lists this clone with a few counts. CDR3 nucleotide sequence: TGTGCCAGCATACAGGGTGATGAAGCTTTCTTT. Amino acid sequence: CASIQGDEAFF. This chain uses TRBV5-6 with TRBJ1-1, with a tentative D call TRBD1 (6 bases). Germline V gives CDR1 SGHDT, CDR2 YYEEEE. CDR3 length equals 11 residues. V was trimmed by 6 bases and J by 7 bases, leaving 10 bases between them. Together with reference TRBV5-6 and TRBJ1-1, the CDR3 gives the full variable domain: DAGVTQSPTHLIKTRGQQVTLRCSPKSGHDTVSWYQQALGQGPQFIFQYYEEEERQRGNFPDRFSGHQFPNYSSELNVNALLLGDSALYLCASIQGDEAFFGQGTRLTVV.

The chain links TRBV6-1 to TRBJ2-7; 8 bases match TRBD1. Germline V gene data show CDR1 as MNHNS and CDR2 as SASEGT. The length of the CDR3 is 16 residues. V shed 1 base, J shed 3 bases, and the junction held 8 bases outside the gene matches. CDR3 residues: CASSEGRTGPVYEQYF. CDR3 nucleotide sequence: TGTGCCAGCAGTGAAGGAAGGACAGGGCCAGTCTACGAGCAGTACTTC.